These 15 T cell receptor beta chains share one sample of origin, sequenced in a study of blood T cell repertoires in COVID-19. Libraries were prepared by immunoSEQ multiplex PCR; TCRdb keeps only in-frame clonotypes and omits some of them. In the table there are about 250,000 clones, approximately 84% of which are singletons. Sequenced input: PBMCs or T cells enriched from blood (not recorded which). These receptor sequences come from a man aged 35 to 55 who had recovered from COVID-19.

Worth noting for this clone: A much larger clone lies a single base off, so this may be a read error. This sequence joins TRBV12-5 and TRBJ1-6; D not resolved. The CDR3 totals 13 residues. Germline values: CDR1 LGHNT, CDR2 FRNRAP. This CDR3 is CAGGHGSNSPLHF. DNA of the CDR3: TGTGCTGGTGGTCATGGCAGTAATTCACCCCTCCACTTT.

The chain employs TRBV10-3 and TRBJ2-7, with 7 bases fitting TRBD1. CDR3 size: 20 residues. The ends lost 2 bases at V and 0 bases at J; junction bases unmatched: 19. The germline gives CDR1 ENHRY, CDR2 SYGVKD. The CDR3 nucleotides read TGTGCCATCAGTGAGCCGATGGGCGGCAGGGGGACCTTGAGCTCCTACGAGCAGTACTTC. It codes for CAISEPMGGRGTLSSYEQYF.

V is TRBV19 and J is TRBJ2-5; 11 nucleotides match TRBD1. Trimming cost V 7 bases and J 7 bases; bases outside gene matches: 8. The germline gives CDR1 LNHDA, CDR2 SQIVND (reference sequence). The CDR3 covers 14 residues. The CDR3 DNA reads TGTGCCAGTAAATCCGGGACAGGGGGGAGGACCCAGTACTTC. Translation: CASKSGTGGRTQYF.

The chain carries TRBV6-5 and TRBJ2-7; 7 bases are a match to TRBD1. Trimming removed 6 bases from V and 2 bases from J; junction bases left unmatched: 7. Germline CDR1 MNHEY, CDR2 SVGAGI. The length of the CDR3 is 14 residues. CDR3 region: CASRFDRETYEQYF. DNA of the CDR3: TGTGCCAGCAGATTTGACAGGGAAACCTACGAGCAGTACTTC.

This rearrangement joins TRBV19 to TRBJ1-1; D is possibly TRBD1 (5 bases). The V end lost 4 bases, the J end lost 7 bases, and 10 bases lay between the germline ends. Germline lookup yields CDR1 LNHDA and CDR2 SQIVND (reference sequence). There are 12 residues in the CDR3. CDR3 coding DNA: TGTGCCAGTAGTACTCAGGGAGGTGAAGCTTTCTTT. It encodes CASSTQGGEAFF.

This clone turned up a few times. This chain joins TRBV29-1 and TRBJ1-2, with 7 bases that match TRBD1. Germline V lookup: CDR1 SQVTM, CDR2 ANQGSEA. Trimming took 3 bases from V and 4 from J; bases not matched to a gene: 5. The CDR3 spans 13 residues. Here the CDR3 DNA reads TGCAGCGTTGATGACAGGGATGGCTATGGCTACACCTTC. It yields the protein CSVDDRDGYGYTF.

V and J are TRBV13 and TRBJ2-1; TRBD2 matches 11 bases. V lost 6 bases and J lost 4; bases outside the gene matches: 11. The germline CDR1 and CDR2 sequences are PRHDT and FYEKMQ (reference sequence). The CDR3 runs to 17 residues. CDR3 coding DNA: TGTGCCAGCAGACCACGAACGGGACTAGCGGATTACAATGAGCAGTTCTTC. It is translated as CASRPRTGLADYNEQFF.

CDR3 DNA: TGTGCCAGACAGGGGAAGAATTCACCCCTCCACTTT. It codes for CARQGKNSPLHF. This chain connects TRBV30 to TRBJ1-6; TRBD1 matches at 8 bases. Germline V gene sequence: CDR1 GTSNPN, CDR2 SVGIG (reference sequence). The length of the CDR3 is 12 residues. The V segment lost 8 bases and the J segment 7 bases; nucleotides outside the gene matches: 4.

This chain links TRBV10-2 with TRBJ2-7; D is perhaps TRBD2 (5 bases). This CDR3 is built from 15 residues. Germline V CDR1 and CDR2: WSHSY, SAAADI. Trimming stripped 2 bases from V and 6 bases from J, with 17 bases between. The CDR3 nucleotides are TGCGCCAGCAGTGAGACGGGATTAAACATCGGCGAGCAGTACTTC. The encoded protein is CASSETGLNIGEQYF.

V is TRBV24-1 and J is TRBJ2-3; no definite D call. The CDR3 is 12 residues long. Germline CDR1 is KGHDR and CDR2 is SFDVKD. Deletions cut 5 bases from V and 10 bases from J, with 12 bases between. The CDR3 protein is CATSAPGLAQYF. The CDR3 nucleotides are TGTGCCACCAGTGCGCCCGGTTTGGCGCAGTATTTT.

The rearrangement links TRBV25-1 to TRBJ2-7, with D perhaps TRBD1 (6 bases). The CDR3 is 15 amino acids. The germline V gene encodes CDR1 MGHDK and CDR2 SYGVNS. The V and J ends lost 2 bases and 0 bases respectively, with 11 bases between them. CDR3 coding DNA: TGTGCCAGCAGTGAAGCAGGGGACCGCTCCTACGAGCAGTACTTC. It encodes CASSEAGDRSYEQYF.

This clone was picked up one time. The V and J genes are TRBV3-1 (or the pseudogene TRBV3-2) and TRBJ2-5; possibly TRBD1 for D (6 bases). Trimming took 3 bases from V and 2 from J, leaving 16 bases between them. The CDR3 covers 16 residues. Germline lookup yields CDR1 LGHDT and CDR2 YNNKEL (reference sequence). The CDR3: CASSQWAGEKQETQYF. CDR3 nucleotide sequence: TGTGCCAGCAGCCAGTGGGCAGGGGAAAAACAAGAGACCCAGTACTTC.

The CDR3 is CAGGVGTQYF. The DNA for the CDR3 is TGTGCCGGAGGGGTGGGGACCCAGTACTTC. The J gene is TRBJ2-5, the V gene TRBV30; the D gene is possibly TRBD2 (6 bases). Trimming took off 8 bases at V and 7 bases at J, with 11 bases between the two ends. Germline values: CDR1 GTSNPN, CDR2 SVGIG (reference sequence). The length of the CDR3 is 10 residues.

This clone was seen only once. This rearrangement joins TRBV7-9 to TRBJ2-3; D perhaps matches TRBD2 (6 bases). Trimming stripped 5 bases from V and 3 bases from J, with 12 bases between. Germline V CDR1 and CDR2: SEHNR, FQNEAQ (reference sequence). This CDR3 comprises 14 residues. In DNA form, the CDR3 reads TGTGCCAGCAGCGAAGGACTAAGGACAGATACGCAGTATTTT. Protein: CASSEGLRTDTQYF.

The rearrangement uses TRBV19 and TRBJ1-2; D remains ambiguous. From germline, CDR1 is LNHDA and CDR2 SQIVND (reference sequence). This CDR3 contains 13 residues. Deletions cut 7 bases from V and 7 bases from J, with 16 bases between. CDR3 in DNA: TGTGCCAGTACCGTACAAAATCTGCCTGGCTACACCTTC. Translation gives CASTVQNLPGYTF.